These 21 T cell receptor beta chains came from one sample sequenced in a study of cytomegalovirus exposure and HLA in healthy donors. The PCR ran on 60 Vbeta and 13 Jbeta primers. Assay used: immunoSEQ multiplex PCR; TCRdb lists only in-frame clones, some missing. The sample lists 95,000 to 150,000 clones; 78% were seen once. Sequencing used PBMCs. These TCRs come from a man aged 25-45 years in good health and CMV-seropositive.

The chain uses TRBV30 and TRBJ1-2, with 9 bases aligning to TRBD1. CDR3 size: 14 residues. The J segment lost 3 bases and the V segment lost 0 bases, leaving 2 bases of the junction unmatched. Germline assignment: CDR1 GTSNPN and CDR2 SVGIG (reference sequence). The CDR3 DNA sequence: TGTGCCTGGAGTGTACAGGGGGCTTACTATGGCTACACCTTC. It yields the protein CAWSVQGAYYGYTF.

This clone appeared a single time. This chain links TRBV4-3 with TRBJ2-1; 10 nucleotides align to TRBD2. Losses at the gene ends were 5 bases for V and 4 bases for J; bases not matched to a gene: 5. Per the germline V gene, CDR1 is LGHNA and CDR2 is YSLEER. This CDR3 region has 15 residues. The CDR3 coding sequence is TGCGCCAGCAGCTACGGACTAGCGGTGTACAATGAGCAGTTCTTC. Its protein is CASSYGLAVYNEQFF.

This chain joins TRBV2 and TRBJ2-3; D call uncertain. V gave up 5 bases and J gave up 0 bases, with 12 bases separating them. CDR3 length equals 15 residues. The germline gives CDR1 SNHLY, CDR2 FYNNEI. CDR3 loop: CASSRLAASTDTQYF. In DNA form, the CDR3 reads TGTGCCAGCAGTCGGTTAGCAGCGAGCACAGATACGCAGTATTTT.

The V gene is TRBV19, the J gene TRBJ2-7; D is possibly TRBD1 (6 bases). The V gene lost 5 bases and the J gene lost 3 bases, with 14 bases spanning the gap. Germline loops: CDR1 LNHDA, CDR2 SQIVND (reference sequence). The CDR3 has 14 amino acids. The CDR3 here is CASSPETGYYEQYF. In DNA form, the CDR3 reads TGTGCCAGTAGTCCCGAAACAGGGTACTACGAGCAGTACTTC.

This clone was found once. A junction end diverges from the germline sequence, so it may reflect a read error. The chain couples TRBV28 to TRBJ2-1; D might be TRBD1 (6 bases). This CDR3 has 15 amino acids. CDR1 is MDHEN and CDR2 is SYDVKM in the germline V gene. The CDR3 region is CASTLTPGVYNEQFF. CDR3 DNA: TGTGCCAGCACTTTAACACCAGGGGTCTACAATGAGCAGTTCTTC.

The rearrangement joins TRBV6-5 to TRBJ2-7; TRBD1 might be the D (6 bases). Trimming took off 6 bases at V and 0 bases at J, with 12 bases between the two ends. Germline V gives CDR1 MNHEY, CDR2 SVGAGI. This CDR3 contains 14 residues. The CDR3 reads CASRFGQFSYEQYF. DNA of the CDR3: TGTGCCAGCAGGTTCGGACAGTTCTCCTACGAGCAGTACTTC.

The chain is built from TRBV7-6 and TRBJ2-7; 7 bases are shared with TRBD1. J was trimmed by 2 bases and V by 5 bases; bases with no gene match: 6. This CDR3 is built from 14 residues. The V gene's germline CDR1 is SGHVS and CDR2 FNYEAQ. The CDR3 DNA sequence: TGTGCCAGCAGCCTAGGGACAGAGACCTACGAGCAGTACTTC. Translated: CASSLGTETYEQYF.

The genes are TRBV27 and TRBJ1-2, with D possibly matching TRBD1 (6 bases). The CDR3 runs to 13 residues. With 0 bases removed from V and 7 bases from J, the gap between germline ends came to 9 bases. Germline CDR1 is MNHEY and CDR2 is SMNVEV (reference sequence). CDR3: CASSLSAGAGYTF. The DNA for the CDR3 is TGTGCCAGCAGTTTATCGGCAGGGGCTGGCTACACCTTC.

This CDR3 reads CASTQGIYEQYF. The CDR3 DNA reads as TGTGCCTCTACTCAGGGGATCTACGAGCAGTACTTC. This chain uses TRBV30 with TRBJ2-7, with D perhaps matching TRBD1 (6 bases). This CDR3 region has 12 residues. Germline V gene data show CDR1 as GTSNPN and CDR2 as SVGIG (reference sequence). Trimming stripped 7 bases from V and 3 bases from J, with 13 bases between.

The chain carries TRBV6-6 and TRBJ1-1; 7 positions match TRBD1. This CDR3 has 14 amino acids. Germline CDR1 reads MNHNY; CDR2 reads SVGAGI (reference sequence). With 6 bases clipped from V and 1 base from J, the junction kept 5 bases outside the gene matches. CDR3 in amino acids: CASRRDRANTEAFF. The CDR3 DNA sequence: TGTGCCAGCAGACGCGACAGGGCGAACACTGAAGCTTTCTTT.

The V gene is TRBV27, the J gene TRBJ2-7; 11 bases fit TRBD2. Germline CDR1 and CDR2: MNHEY and SMNVEV (reference sequence). Trimming cost V 6 bases and J 0 bases; bases outside gene matches: 10. The CDR3 totals 17 residues. The CDR3 DNA reads as TGTGCCAGCAGAAAAGCCGGGACTAGCGGAAGCTCCTACGAGCAGTACTTC. Translating it yields CASRKAGTSGSSYEQYF.

The V call is TRBV6-6, the J call TRBJ2-7, with TRBD1 matching 9 bases. V lost 6 bases and J lost 2; bases outside the gene matches: 11. The CDR3 runs to 16 residues. Per germline, CDR1 MNHNY and CDR2 SVGAGI (reference sequence). The DNA of the CDR3 is TGTGCCAGCAGACCCGCCCCGGGACAGGGTCCCTACGAGCAGTACTTC. It translates to CASRPAPGQGPYEQYF.

This chain joins TRBV30 and TRBJ2-2; D is unresolved. The CDR3 has 14 amino acids. Germline V gene lookup returns CDR1 GTSNPN and CDR2 SVGIG (reference sequence). The V and J ends lost 4 bases and 4 bases respectively, with 13 bases between them. As DNA, the CDR3 is TGTGCCTGGACCGGCCGATCGGGCACCGGGGAGCTGTTTTTT. It codes for CAWTGRSGTGELFF.

V usage is TRBV7-8 and J usage is TRBJ1-1; 7 bases line up with TRBD1. The V segment lost 4 bases and the J segment 1 base; nucleotides outside the gene matches: 9. The CDR3 has 16 residues. Germline lookup yields CDR1 SGHVS and CDR2 FQNEAQ. For the CDR3, the DNA is TGTGCCAGCAGCTGGGGGACAGCTAGGACGAACACTGAAGCTTTCTTT. It codes for CASSWGTARTNTEAFF. The full variable domain, completed using reference TRBV7-8 and TRBJ1-1, is GAGVSQSPRYKVAKRGQDVALRCDPISGHVSLFWYQQALGQGPEFLTYFQNEAQLDKSGLPSDRFFAERPEGSVSTLKIQRTQQEDSAVYLCASSWGTARTNTEAFFGQGTRLTVV.

CDR3: CASSPGHQETQYF. Written as DNA, the CDR3 is TGTGCCAGCAGCCCAGGGCATCAAGAGACCCAGTACTTC. The rearrangement joins TRBV13 to TRBJ2-5; TRBD1 might be the D (5 bases). From germline, CDR1 is PRHDT and CDR2 FYEKMQ (reference sequence). V was cut by 5 bases and J by 2 bases, with 9 bases left in between. The CDR3 runs to 13 residues.

This clone was seen once. The CDR3 protein is CASIRKPGQGNEQFF. DNA of the CDR3: TGTGCCAGCATTAGAAAGCCGGGACAGGGCAATGAGCAGTTCTTC. V is TRBV6-5 and J is TRBJ2-1; TRBD1 agrees at 9 bases. CDR1 MNHEY and CDR2 SVGAGI come from the germline V gene. J was trimmed by 6 bases and V by 7 bases; bases with no gene match: 10. This CDR3 contains 15 residues.

The chain is built from TRBV15 and TRBJ2-2, with 11 bases identical to TRBD2. Germline CDR1 reads LNHNV; CDR2 reads YYDKDF (reference sequence). J lost 3 bases, V lost 1 base, and 4 bases had no gene match. CDR3 length equals 17 residues. The CDR3 bases are TGTGCCACCAGCAGAGCTTCACTAGCGGGAGACACCGGGGAGCTGTTTTTT. Its protein product is CATSRASLAGDTGELFF. The full variable domain, with the rest looked up from reference TRBV15 and TRBJ2-2, is DAMVIQNPRYQVTQFGKPVTLSCSQTLNHNVMYWYQQKSSQAPKLLFHYYDKDFNNEADTPDNFQSRRPNTSFCFLDIRSPGLGDTAMYLCATSRASLAGDTGELFFGEGSRLTVL.

The chain couples TRBV28 to TRBJ2-7; tentative D call: TRBD1 (6 bases). Germline loops: CDR1 MDHEN, CDR2 SYDVKM. The CDR3 is 14 residues long. V was cut by 6 bases and J by 3 bases, with 15 bases left in between. The CDR3 loop reads CASSIMGAGYEQYF. DNA for the CDR3: TGTGCCAGCAGCATTATGGGGGCGGGCTACGAGCAGTACTTC. Looking up the rest from reference TRBV28 and TRBJ2-7 gives the full variable domain: DVKVTQSSRYLVKRTGEKVFLECVQDMDHENMFWYRQDPGLGLRLIYFSYDVKMKEKGDIPEGYSVSREKKERFSLILESASTNQTSMYLCASSIMGAGYEQYFGPGTRLTVT.

The genes are TRBV27 and TRBJ1-5; the match to TRBD1 covers 10 bases. The CDR3 is made up of 14 amino acids. CDR1 is MNHEY and CDR2 is SMNVEV in the germline V gene (reference sequence). Germline trimming cut 5 bases from V and 9 bases from J; bases unmatched to any gene: 7. In DNA, the CDR3 is TGTGCCAGCAGTATCGGGACAGGGGATCGGCCCCAGCATTTT. Residues: CASSIGTGDRPQHF.

The CDR3 nucleotides read TGTGCCAGCAGCCGAATTACAGGGATAGCACCAGATACGCAGTATTTT. Amino acids: CASSRITGIAPDTQYF. V and J are TRBV27 and TRBJ2-3; perhaps TRBD1 as D (6 bases). Per germline, CDR1 MNHEY and CDR2 SMNVEV (reference sequence). The CDR3 runs to 16 residues. The V and J ends lost 6 bases and 4 bases respectively, with 20 bases between them.

The chain uses TRBV4-1 and TRBJ2-5, with D unclear. Between the trimmed V and J ends, which lost 0 bases and 5 bases, there was a span of 7 bases. Germline V gene sequence: CDR1 MGHRA, CDR2 YSYEKL. CDR3 length equals 13 residues. This CDR3 is CASSQEARETQYF. The CDR3, as DNA: TGCGCCAGCAGCCAAGAAGCCCGGGAGACCCAGTACTTC.